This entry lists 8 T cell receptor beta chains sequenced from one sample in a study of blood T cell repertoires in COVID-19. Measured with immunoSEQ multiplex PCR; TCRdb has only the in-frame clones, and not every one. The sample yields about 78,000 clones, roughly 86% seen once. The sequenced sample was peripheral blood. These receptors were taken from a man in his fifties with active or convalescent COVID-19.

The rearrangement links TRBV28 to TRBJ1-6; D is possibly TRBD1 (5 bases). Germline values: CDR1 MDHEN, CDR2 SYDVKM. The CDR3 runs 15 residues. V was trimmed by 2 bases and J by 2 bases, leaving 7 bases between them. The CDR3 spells CASSLPDTYNSPLHF. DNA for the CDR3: TGTGCCAGCAGTTTACCGGACACCTATAATTCACCCCTCCACTTT.

The DNA for the CDR3 is TGTGCCAGTACCCCAGTGGGACAGCCTTTGTATAGCAATCAGCCCCAGCATTTT. It translates to CASTPVGQPLYSNQPQHF. This chain links TRBV19 with TRBJ1-5; 7 bases map to TRBD1. The CDR3 loop spans 18 amino acids. Germline V CDR1 and CDR2: LNHDA, SQIVND (reference sequence). V shed 7 bases, J shed 0 bases, and the junction held 15 bases outside the gene matches.

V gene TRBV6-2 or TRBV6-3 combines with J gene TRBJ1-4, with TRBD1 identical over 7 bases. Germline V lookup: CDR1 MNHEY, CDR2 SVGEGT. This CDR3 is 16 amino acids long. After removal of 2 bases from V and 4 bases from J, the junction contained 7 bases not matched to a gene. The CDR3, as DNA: TGTGCCAGCAGTTACATTGGGACAGCCCATAATGAAAAACTGTTTTTT. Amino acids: CASSYIGTAHNEKLFF.

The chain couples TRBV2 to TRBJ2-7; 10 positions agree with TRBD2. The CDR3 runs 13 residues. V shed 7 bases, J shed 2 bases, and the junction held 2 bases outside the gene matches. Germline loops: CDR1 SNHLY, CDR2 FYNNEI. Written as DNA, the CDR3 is TGTGCCAGCACACTAGCGGGACCCTACGAGCAGTACGTC. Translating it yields CASTLAGPYEQYV.

CDR3 DNA sequence: TGTGCCAGCAGTTTAGCATCTGATCAGCCCCAGCATTTT. Its translation: CASSLASDQPQHF. V gene TRBV12-3 or TRBV12-4 combines with J gene TRBJ1-5; D remains ambiguous. Trimming removed 0 bases from V and 5 bases from J, with 5 bases in between. This CDR3 spans 13 amino acids.

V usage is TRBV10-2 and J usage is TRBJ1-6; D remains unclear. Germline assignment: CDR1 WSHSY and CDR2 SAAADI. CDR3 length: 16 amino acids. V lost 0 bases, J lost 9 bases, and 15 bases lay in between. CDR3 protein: CASSESSPAGGSPLHF. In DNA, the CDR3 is TGCGCCAGCAGTGAGTCGAGTCCGGCTGGCGGTTCACCCCTCCACTTT.

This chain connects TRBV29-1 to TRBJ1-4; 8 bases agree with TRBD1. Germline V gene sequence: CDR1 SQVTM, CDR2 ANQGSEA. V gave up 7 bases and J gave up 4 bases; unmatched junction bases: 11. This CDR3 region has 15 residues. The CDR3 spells CSALPSGGDNEKLFF. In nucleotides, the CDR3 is TGCAGCGCGTTACCCTCAGGGGGCGATAATGAAAAACTGTTTTTT.

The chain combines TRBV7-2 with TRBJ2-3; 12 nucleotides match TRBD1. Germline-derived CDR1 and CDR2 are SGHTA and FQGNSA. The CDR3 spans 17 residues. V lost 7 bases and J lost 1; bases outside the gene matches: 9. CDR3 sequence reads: CASTPGGTGGRTDTQYF. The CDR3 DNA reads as TGTGCCAGCACCCCAGGGGGGACAGGGGGCCGCACAGATACGCAGTATTTT.